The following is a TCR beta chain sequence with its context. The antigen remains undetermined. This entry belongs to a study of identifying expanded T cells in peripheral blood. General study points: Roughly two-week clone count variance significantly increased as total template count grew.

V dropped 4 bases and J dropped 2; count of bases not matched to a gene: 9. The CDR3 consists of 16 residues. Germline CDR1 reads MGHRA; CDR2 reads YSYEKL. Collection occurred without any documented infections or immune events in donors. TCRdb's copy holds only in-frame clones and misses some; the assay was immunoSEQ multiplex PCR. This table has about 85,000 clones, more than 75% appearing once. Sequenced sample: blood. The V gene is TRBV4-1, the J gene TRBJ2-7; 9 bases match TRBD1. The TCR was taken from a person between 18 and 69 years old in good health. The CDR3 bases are TGCGCCAGCAGCCTAAGCCTGGGACAGGGAACCTACGAGCAGTACTTC. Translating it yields CASSLSLGQGTYEQYF.